The 23 T cell receptor beta chains reported below all come from one sample, sequenced in a study of cytomegalovirus exposure and HLA in healthy donors. 60 Vbeta and 13 Jbeta primers were used in PCR. The method was immunoSEQ multiplex PCR; TCRdb's version includes in-frame clones alone and lacks a portion of them. The sample carries about 83,000 clones, 80% to 90% recorded once. Sequencing was carried out using PBMCs. Source of these receptors: a woman younger than 45 in good health and CMV-seronegative.

The chain combines TRBV4-3 with TRBJ2-7, with 10 positions matching TRBD2. This CDR3 comprises 16 residues. Unmatched junction bases numbered 7, after V lost 1 base and J lost 4 bases. Germline V lookup: CDR1 LGHNA, CDR2 YSLEER. CDR3 residues: CASSQVTAGGLYEQYF. CDR3 DNA: TGCGCCAGCAGCCAAGTTACAGCGGGAGGGCTATACGAGCAGTACTTC.

The J gene is TRBJ2-7, the V gene TRBV6-1, with D hard to call. The CDR3 loop spans 12 amino acids. V lost 4 bases, J lost 3 bases, and 7 bases lay in between. The V gene's germline CDR1 is MNHNS and CDR2 SASEGT. The CDR3 loop reads CASSGEVYEQYF. In DNA form, the CDR3 reads TGTGCCAGCAGTGGAGAGGTCTACGAGCAGTACTTC.

The rearrangement uses TRBV6-6 and TRBJ2-5; 10 bases map to TRBD2. From germline, CDR1 is MNHNY and CDR2 SVGAGI (reference sequence). The CDR3 consists of 15 residues. The junction had 8 bases not matched to a gene; V was cut back by 7 bases and J by 3 bases. The DNA for the CDR3 is TGTGCCAGCATTGGGACTAGCGAATCAGAAGAGACCCAGTACTTC. Translated, it gives CASIGTSESEETQYF.

This CDR3 is CASSSPSSGRIVEQFF. For the CDR3, the DNA is TGCGCCAGCAGCTCGCCCTCTAGCGGGAGAATAGTTGAGCAGTTCTTC. The rearrangement joins TRBV5-1 to TRBJ2-1; 10 nucleotides match TRBD2. The CDR3 is made up of 16 amino acids. Trimming at V came to 3 bases and at J to 9 bases, leaving 12 bases not matched to a gene. Per the germline V gene, CDR1 is SGHRS and CDR2 is YFSETQ.

The genes are TRBV5-1 and TRBJ2-5; TRBD1 matches at 10 bases. With 0 bases clipped from V and 5 bases from J, the junction kept 10 bases outside the gene matches. Germline CDR1 and CDR2: SGHRS and YFSETQ. The CDR3 covers 17 residues. CDR3 DNA sequence: TGCGCCAGCAGCTTGGCCGGGACAGGGGACCTCGGGGAGACCCAGTACTTC. Translated: CASSLAGTGDLGETQYF. Full variable domain (rest looked up from reference TRBV5-1 and TRBJ2-5): KAGVTQTPRYLIKTRGQQVTLSCSPISGHRSVSWYQQTPGQGLQFLFEYFSETQRNKGNFPGRFSGRQFSNSRSEMNVSTLELGDSALYLCASSLAGTGDLGETQYFGPGTRLLVL.

The gene calls are TRBV6-1 and TRBJ2-5; tentatively, D is TRBD2 (5 bases). The CDR3 contains 14 residues. The ends were cut back, 4 bases at V and 4 bases at J, with 13 bases in the middle. CDR1 is MNHNS and CDR2 is SASEGT in the germline V gene. The CDR3: CASSGWVGRETQYF. CDR3 DNA: TGTGCCAGCAGTGGGTGGGTAGGGAGAGAGACCCAGTACTTC.

V and J are TRBV5-6 and TRBJ1-3, with D unresolved. V lost 1 base to trimming and J lost 4 bases, with 6 bases between them. CDR3 length: 13 amino acids. Germline CDR1 and CDR2: SGHDT and YYEEEE. The CDR3 protein is CASSLRGGNTIYF. CDR3 in DNA: TGTGCCAGCAGCTTGAGAGGGGGAAACACCATATATTTT. Full variable domain (rest looked up from reference TRBV5-6 and TRBJ1-3): DAGVTQSPTHLIKTRGQQVTLRCSPKSGHDTVSWYQQALGQGPQFIFQYYEEEERQRGNFPDRFSGHQFPNYSSELNVNALLLGDSALYLCASSLRGGNTIYFGEGSWLTVV.

This clone was picked up one time. The V gene is TRBV5-6, the J gene TRBJ1-1; 10 bases match TRBD1. Trimming at V came to 2 bases and at J to 5 bases, leaving 6 bases not matched to a gene. Germline-derived CDR1 and CDR2 are SGHDT and YYEEEE. This CDR3 is 15 amino acids long. The CDR3 sequence is CASSFTGTGETEAFF. CDR3 bases: TGTGCCAGCAGCTTTACCGGGACAGGGGAGACTGAAGCTTTCTTT.

The V call is TRBV5-4, the J call TRBJ2-7; the match to TRBD1 covers 9 bases. The junction had 8 bases not matched to a gene; V was cut back by 3 bases and J by 4 bases. Germline CDR1 reads SGHNT; CDR2 reads YYREEE (reference sequence). The CDR3 contains 15 residues. The CDR3 loop is CASSSAGTGNYEQYF. In nucleotides, the CDR3 is TGTGCCAGCAGCTCCGCCGGGACAGGGAATTACGAGCAGTACTTC.

The CDR3 spells CASSLDRGYYGYTF. For the CDR3, the DNA is TGTGCCAGCAGTTTGGACAGGGGCTACTATGGCTACACCTTC. The genes are TRBV28 and TRBJ1-2, with 9 bases aligning to TRBD1. Germline CDR1 reads MDHEN; CDR2 reads SYDVKM. This CDR3 has 14 residues. Trimming cost V 3 bases and J 3 bases; bases outside gene matches: 2.

The CDR3 nucleotides are TGTGCCAGCGGGAGGGGCACCGGGGAGCTGTTTTTT. Translating gives CASGRGTGELFF. V and J are TRBV28 and TRBJ2-2, with 7 bases that match TRBD2. The junction had 1 base not matched to a gene; V was cut back by 8 bases and J by 4 bases. The CDR3 spans 12 residues. From germline, CDR1 is MDHEN and CDR2 SYDVKM. Filled out from reference TRBV28 and TRBJ2-2, the complete variable domain reads DVKVTQSSRYLVKRTGEKVFLECVQDMDHENMFWYRQDPGLGLRLIYFSYDVKMKEKGDIPEGYSVSREKKERFSLILESASTNQTSMYLCASGRGTGELFFGEGSRLTVL.

This sequence joins TRBV27 and TRBJ2-5; weak D call: TRBD2 (7 bases). The CDR3 runs 15 residues. Germline CDR1 and CDR2: MNHEY and SMNVEV (reference sequence). Trimming cost V 4 bases and J 5 bases, with 17 bases left between them. In DNA, the CDR3 is TGTGCCAGCAGTTGGACGCGGGGGCTGCGGGAGACCCAGTACTTC. It yields the protein CASSWTRGLRETQYF.

The chain carries TRBV19 and TRBJ2-7, with a weak D call TRBD2 (5 bases). This CDR3 contains 16 residues. With 5 bases removed from V and 1 base from J, the gap between germline ends came to 18 bases. Per the germline V gene, CDR1 is LNHDA and CDR2 is SQIVND (reference sequence). The CDR3 loop reads CASSLSGGFQSYEQYF. CDR3 in DNA: TGTGCCAGTAGTCTATCCGGAGGATTTCAGTCCTACGAGCAGTACTTC.

This sequence joins TRBV6-1 and TRBJ1-3, with D unclear. CDR1 is MNHNS, CDR2 SASEGT, per germline. Trimming cost V 3 bases and J 4 bases, with 10 bases left between them. The CDR3 contains 14 residues. The CDR3 region has the DNA TGTGCCAGCAGTGATAGTTGGCGGGGAAACACCATATATTTT. Residues: CASSDSWRGNTIYF.

This rearrangement joins TRBV6-6 to TRBJ2-1; possible D gene TRBD1, 5 bases. V was trimmed by 3 bases and J by 8 bases, leaving 17 bases between them. In germline, CDR1 is MNHNY, CDR2 SVGAGI (reference sequence). This CDR3 is built from 15 residues. Here the CDR3 DNA reads TGTGCCAGCAGTTATCGGACATCGGGTTCGGATGAGCAGTTCTTC. This codes for CASSYRTSGSDEQFF.

The chain uses TRBV2 and TRBJ2-2; D gene ambiguous. Trimming left V 3 bases short and J 7 bases short, with 15 bases between. This CDR3 comprises 15 residues. Germline V gene data show CDR1 as SNHLY and CDR2 as FYNNEI. CDR3 amino acids: CASSETPANSGELFF. The CDR3 DNA reads TGTGCCAGCAGTGAGACACCCGCTAATAGCGGGGAGCTGTTTTTT.

The chain combines TRBV27 with TRBJ2-2, with D hard to call. Germline lookup yields CDR1 MNHEY and CDR2 SMNVEV (reference sequence). V dropped 7 bases and J dropped 6 bases, with 6 bases sitting between them. The CDR3 is 11 amino acids. This CDR3 is CASTYAGELFF. For the CDR3, the DNA is TGTGCCAGCACCTACGCCGGGGAGCTGTTTTTT.

This rearrangement joins TRBV19 to TRBJ1-2; 10 nucleotides line up with TRBD1. This CDR3 is 14 amino acids long. The J segment lost 4 bases and the V segment lost 4 bases, leaving 3 bases of the junction unmatched. Germline V gene sequence: CDR1 LNHDA, CDR2 SQIVND (reference sequence). The CDR3 DNA reads as TGTGCCAGTAGTACGACAGGGGGCGGCTATGGCTACACCTTC. Translating gives CASSTTGGGYGYTF. The complete variable domain, with remaining parts taken from reference TRBV19 and TRBJ1-2, reads DGGITQSPKYLFRKEGQNVTLSCEQNLNHDAMYWYRQDPGQGLRLIYYSQIVNDFQKGDIAEGYSVSREKKESFPLTVTSAQKNPTAFYLCASSTTGGGYGYTFGSGTRLTVV.

This clone was detected only a few times. The chain couples TRBV19 to TRBJ1-1; the D gene is possibly TRBD1 (6 bases). Germline V gene sequence: CDR1 LNHDA, CDR2 SQIVND (reference sequence). The length of the CDR3 is 15 residues. Trimming left V 5 bases short and J 2 bases short, with 15 bases between. CDR3 sequence: CASSLLRGANTEAFF. The CDR3 nucleotides read TGTGCCAGTAGTCTGCTTCGGGGGGCCAACACTGAAGCTTTCTTT.

This clone came up a few times. The rearrangement uses TRBV2 and TRBJ1-4; perhaps TRBD1 as D (6 bases). This CDR3 has 15 residues. Germline V lookup: CDR1 SNHLY, CDR2 FYNNEI. V lost 4 bases and J lost 16, with 25 bases in between. The DNA of the CDR3 is TGTGCCAGCAGTGTAAGGGGAGACAGGAGTGTACCAGGGTTTTTT. This codes for CASSVRGDRSVPGFF.

This clone was observed a few times. The chain links TRBV18 to TRBJ2-7; TRBD2 is a possible D gene (5 bases). Germline CDR1 and CDR2: KGHSH and LQKENI. CDR3 length equals 17 residues. V was shortened by 2 bases and J by 1 base, with 18 bases between the two germline ends. CDR3 region: CASSPSTAAPPSYEQYF. In DNA form, the CDR3 reads TGTGCCAGCTCACCATCTACAGCGGCCCCTCCGTCCTACGAGCAGTACTTC.

J is TRBJ2-2 and V is TRBV7-9; D is unresolved. The germline gives CDR1 SEHNR, CDR2 FQNEAQ (reference sequence). The CDR3 covers 16 residues. V was clipped by 3 bases and J by 6 bases, with 17 bases between them. For the CDR3, the DNA is TGTGCCAGCAGCTTTCTTTCCCCAGGTGCCGCCGGGGAGCTGTTTTTT. It specifies CASSFLSPGAAGELFF.

The V call is TRBV9, the J call TRBJ2-2; tentatively, D is TRBD2 (5 bases). Per the germline V gene, CDR1 is SGDLS and CDR2 is YYNGEE. This CDR3 contains 15 residues. Trimming left V 2 bases short and J 6 bases short, with 14 bases between. The CDR3 protein is CASSVSGIGAGELFF. In nucleotides, the CDR3 is TGTGCCAGCAGCGTGAGTGGGATCGGGGCCGGGGAGCTGTTTTTT.